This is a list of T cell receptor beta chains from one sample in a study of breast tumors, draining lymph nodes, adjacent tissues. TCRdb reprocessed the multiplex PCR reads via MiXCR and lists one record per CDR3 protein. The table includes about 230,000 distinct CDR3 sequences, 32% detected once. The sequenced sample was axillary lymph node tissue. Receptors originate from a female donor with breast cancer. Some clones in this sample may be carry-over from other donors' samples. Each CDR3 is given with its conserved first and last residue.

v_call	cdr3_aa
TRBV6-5	CASSRGQRYSRAYEQYF
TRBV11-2	CASSTNRLQQYF
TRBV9	CASSAGLAGGDNEQFF
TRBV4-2	CASSQGGAFYNSPLHF
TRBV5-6	CASSLEGVSYTIYF
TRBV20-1	CSARLGLGPGNTIYF
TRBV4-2	CASSPDYGNTEAFF
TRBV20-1	CSAPGHKRTDTQYF
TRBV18	CASSPQESNQPQHF
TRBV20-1	CSARQGAWEKLFF
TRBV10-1	CASSGWGHEQYF
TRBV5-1	CASSLQGLLGNTIYF
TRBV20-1	CSARTQGGVSGYTF
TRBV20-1	CSVLSRANRETQYF
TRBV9	CASSVGDALSYEQYF
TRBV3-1	CASSQDPRKGGTDTQYF
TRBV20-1	CSARRAYEQPQHF
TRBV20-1	CSAATEMGGSTF
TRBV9	CASSPGTTTIDLTYEQYF
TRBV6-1	CASNPRTSNEKLFF
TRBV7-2	CASSPSNTGELFF
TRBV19	CASSMEAGDTQYF
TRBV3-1	CASSSREAGGLGLEETQYF
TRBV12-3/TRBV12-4	CASSFPRLDGPHEQYF
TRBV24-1	CATSDPGLAGSTDTQYF
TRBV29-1	CSVSGTSNADTQYF
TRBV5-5	CASSRDRERAVTGELFF
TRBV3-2	CASGKSGPYNEQFF
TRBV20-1	CSARSQSTQYF
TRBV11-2	CASSLLATGDNEQYF
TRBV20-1	CSARAVGSGGGPYEQYF
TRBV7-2	CASSLVRSGKSYTF
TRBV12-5	CASGLVLGSYAYEQYF
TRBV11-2	CASSLVRTALHYEQYF
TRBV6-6	CASTTANEQFF
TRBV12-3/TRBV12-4	CASSFFGGGADTQYF
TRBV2	CASSDENNYGYTF
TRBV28	CASSRPEGEKLFF
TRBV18	CASSVGTGDYGYTF
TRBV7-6	CASSPQGRRARHEQYF
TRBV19	CASSIGRGGGTYNEQFF
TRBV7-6	CASSPLGGGVGSGANVLTF
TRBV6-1	CASGTHSTNEKLFF
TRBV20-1	CSAAPSGRFGEQFF